The sequence of this TCR beta chain was determined in a study of shared clonotypes between healthy human individuals. Whole-study results and caveats: Represented diversity, genetic and exposure-history alike, was limited by few donors.

Unsorted PBMC DNA was sequenced on ten immunoSEQ deep assay plates. Source study methods: ImmunoSEQ sequences covered only the junction and lacked quality scores; filtering therefore differed. Clones were sequenced by immunoSEQ multiplex PCR, and TCRdb holds only the in-frame ones, with some missing. D and trimming come from the DNA, and the V and J calls and clone size come from that table. The sample lists fewer than 600,000 clones, 70% to 80% occurring once. The germline V gene encodes CDR1 SNHLY and CDR2 FYNNEI. This CDR3 has 13 amino acids. The V segment lost 10 bases and the J segment 1 base; nucleotides outside the gene matches: 4. In the case of this clone: The target antigen is unknown.

Every donor was a Caucasian adult from Nashville, Tennessee. The sample was PBMCs. V and J are TRBV2 and TRBJ2-7; 10 nucleotides agree with TRBD1. The TCR sequence derives from a woman aged 35 to 49 in good health. Some clones in this sample may be carry-over from other donors' samples. The CDR3 DNA follows: TGTGCCACGCGACAGGGGGCATCCTACGAGCAGTACTTC. It yields the protein CATRQGASYEQYF.